The rows below give T cell receptor beta chains drawn from one sample of a study of blood T cell repertoires in COVID-19. TCRdb keeps only in-frame clones here, not all; method: immunoSEQ multiplex PCR. The table includes almost 350,000 clones, more than 70% detected once. The sequenced material came from PBMCs or T cells enriched from blood (not recorded which). These TCRs come from a woman aged 30 to 39 who had been exposed to COVID-19. Each CDR3 is given with its conserved first and last residue. The D gene is left open where the match is weak. A row's size may be missing; if present it is once, few, many or a size class.

j_gene,d_gene,v_gene,abundance,CDR3nt,CDR3aa
TRBJ2-7,TRBD2,TRBV3-1/TRBV3-2,NA,TGTGCCAGCAGCCAAAACCCCAGGACTAGCGGCGAGCAGTACTTC,CASSQNPRTSGEQYF
TRBJ2-1,TRBD2,TRBV5-1,NA,TGCGCCAGCAGCCCCTCGGGACTAGCGGGAGGGCCACATGAGCAGTTCTTC,CASSPSGLAGGPHEQFF
TRBJ2-6,NA,TRBV28,NA,TGTGCCACCGGGGACACCCTCCAGGGATCTGGGGCCAACGTCCTGACTTTC,CATGDTLQGSGANVLTF
TRBJ2-7,TRBD2,TRBV9,NA,TGTGCCAGCAGCACCTCCGGGACTAGCGGGCCTTCCTCCTACGAGCAGTACTTC,CASSTSGTSGPSSYEQYF
TRBJ2-7,TRBD1,TRBV7-9,NA,TGTGCCAGCAGCTTTAGGGGACAGGGGCACGAGCAGTACTTC,CASSFRGQGHEQYF
TRBJ2-7,NA,TRBV6-6,NA,TGTGCCAGCACAACCTCGGCGGGGAAGGGGATCGAGCAGTACTTC,CASTTSAGKGIEQYF
TRBJ2-7,NA,TRBV20-1,NA,TGCAGTGCTAGTAATCGTGCGGAGAGCTCCTACGAGCAGTACTTC,CSASNRAESSYEQYF
TRBJ1-2,TRBD1,TRBV5-1,NA,TGCGCCAGCAGCTTGATGACAGGGTCCGGGGACTATGGCTACACCTTC,CASSLMTGSGDYGYTF
TRBJ1-3,TRBD1,TRBV4-1,NA,TGCGCCAGCAGCCAAGACCCAGGGGGGACAGGGGCGCGTGGAAACACCATATATTTT,CASSQDPGGTGARGNTIYF
TRBJ2-7,TRBD1,TRBV7-9,NA,TGTGCCAGCAGCCGACCCGGGACAGGGCTCTACGAGCAGTACTTC,CASSRPGTGLYEQYF
TRBJ2-5,TRBD1,TRBV10-3,NA,TGTGCCATCAGTGGAGGGACAGGGGAGACCCAGTACTTC,CAISGGTGETQYF
TRBJ1-6,NA,TRBV6-5,few,TGTGCCAGCAGTTACTCTGGGGTGGGACTTAATTCACCCCTCCACTTT,CASSYSGVGLNSPLHF
TRBJ2-1,TRBD2,TRBV13,NA,TGTGCCAGCTCAAGCGGGAGGAGCTCCTACAATGAGCAGTTCTTC,CASSSGRSSYNEQFF
TRBJ1-5,TRBD1,TRBV19,NA,TGTGCCAGTAAGGACAGGGGTAGGCCCAATCAGCCCCAGCATTTT,CASKDRGRPNQPQHF
TRBJ1-2,NA,TRBV2,NA,TGTGCCAGCCGATCGACAGCGGGCTATGGCTACACCTTC,CASRSTAGYGYTF
TRBJ1-5,NA,TRBV19,NA,TGTGCCACTACGACCGGACAGATCAATCAGCCCCAGCATTTT,CATTTGQINQPQHF
TRBJ1-5,NA,TRBV12-3/TRBV12-4,NA,TGTGCCAGCAGTTTAGCTCGGGATTTGCCCCAGCATTTT,CASSLARDLPQHF
TRBJ2-1,TRBD2,TRBV9,once,TGTGCCAGCAGCGGGTCTCCGGCGGGAGTCAATGAGCAGTTCTTC,CASSGSPAGVNEQFF
TRBJ1-2,NA,TRBV18,NA,TGTGCCAGCTCACCACGGCCACCTCCTAACTATGGCTACACCTTC,CASSPRPPPNYGYTF
TRBJ1-1,NA,TRBV29-1,NA,TGCAGCGTTGATCGTGGGGCGTCGGACACTGAAGCTTTCTTT,CSVDRGASDTEAFF
TRBJ2-7,NA,TRBV29-1,NA,TGCAGCGTCGTGACTTCTTACGAGCAGTACTTC,CSVVTSYEQYF
TRBJ2-7,TRBD1,TRBV5-6,NA,TGTGCCAGCAGCTTGTTTTGGGACAGGGGGAGCTCCTACGAGCAGTACTTC,CASSLFWDRGSSYEQYF
TRBJ2-7,NA,TRBV19,NA,TGTGCCAGTAGCAGCCCGGGGGAGCGAGGTAAAACGGCCTACGAGCAGTACTTC,CASSSPGERGKTAYEQYF
TRBJ2-1,TRBD2,TRBV7-9,NA,TGTGCCAGCAGCCTTGGACTAGCGGGCGTTTACAATGAGCAGTTCTTC,CASSLGLAGVYNEQFF
TRBJ2-7,NA,TRBV27,few,TGTGCCAGCCGGAAGACATTCTACGAGCAGTACTTC,CASRKTFYEQYF
TRBJ2-5,NA,TRBV13,NA,TGTGCCAGCAGCCTGGCGTCGCTAGGGGGTGAGACCCAGTACTTC,CASSLASLGGETQYF
TRBJ1-3,NA,TRBV5-1,NA,TGCGCCAGCAGCTCCCTAAGCCCTGGAAACACCATATATTTT,CASSSLSPGNTIYF
TRBJ2-1,NA,TRBV12-5,NA,TGTGCTAGTGGTTTGGTAACATACAATGAGCAGTTCTTC,CASGLVTYNEQFF
TRBJ2-2,NA,TRBV18,NA,TGTGCCAGCTCACCATGGACGGCGGGGCCGAACACCGGGGAGCTGTTTTTT,CASSPWTAGPNTGELFF
TRBJ1-4,TRBD1,TRBV7-9,few,TGTGCCAGCAGCTTAGGGACAGGGGCGTCGGGTGAAAAACTGTTTTTT,CASSLGTGASGEKLFF
TRBJ1-5,NA,TRBV6-5,NA,TGTGCCAGCAGTTACGGCGGGTCCAATCAGCCCCAGCATTTT,CASSYGGSNQPQHF
TRBJ1-1,TRBD1,TRBV29-1,NA,TGCAGCGTTGATCGGTCAGGGGGCGTTGGCACTGAAGCTTTCTTT,CSVDRSGGVGTEAFF
TRBJ1-1,TRBD1,TRBV11-3,NA,TGTGCCAGCAGCTCGGGGGGGACAGCTACTGAAGCTTTCTTT,CASSSGGTATEAFF
TRBJ2-1,TRBD2,TRBV4-1,NA,TGCGCCAGCAGCCAAGATCAAGTATGGGGGAGGGGCTACAATGAGCAGTTCTTC,CASSQDQVWGRGYNEQFF
TRBJ2-5,NA,TRBV19,NA,TGTGCCAGTAAAGGAACAGCCTTCCAAGAGACCCAGTACTTC,CASKGTAFQETQYF
TRBJ2-7,NA,TRBV7-9,NA,TGTGCCAGCAGCTTAGCGTCCGGTTTCTACGAGCAGTACTTC,CASSLASGFYEQYF
TRBJ2-3,NA,TRBV29-1,few,TGCAGCGTTCTGACCCTGGACATCATCACAGATACGCAGTATTTT,CSVLTLDIITDTQYF
TRBJ2-7,NA,TRBV11-3,NA,TGTGCCAGCAGCCGAACTAAAGAGCAGTACTTC,CASSRTKEQYF
TRBJ2-2,NA,TRBV7-3,NA,TGTGCCAGCAGCTACCCCCAGCGCATCCCAAACACCGGGGAGCTGTTTTTT,CASSYPQRIPNTGELFF
TRBJ1-2,NA,TRBV19,NA,TGTGCCAGTAGTATCCAGGACAGCTATGGCTACACCTTC,CASSIQDSYGYTF
TRBJ2-7,TRBD2,TRBV28,NA,TGTGCCAGCGGTGGACTAGCGGGTTCCTACGAGCAGTACTTC,CASGGLAGSYEQYF
TRBJ2-2,NA,TRBV7-9,NA,TGTGCCAGCAGCTTAGGAACAGGGCAGAGCGGGGAGCTGTTTTTT,CASSLGTGQSGELFF
TRBJ2-7,NA,TRBV28,NA,TGTGCCAGCAGTTCTGCTGTTATTAGGACACTCCTCTCCTACGAGCAGTACTTC,CASSSAVIRTLLSYEQYF
TRBJ2-2,NA,TRBV27,NA,TGTGCCAGCAGGAATCACCGGGACACCTGGACCGGGGAGCTGTTTTTT,CASRNHRDTWTGELFF
TRBJ2-1,TRBD1,TRBV6-8,NA,TGTGCCATACACAGGGGGCACCTTTTCAATGAGCAGTTCTTC,CAIHRGHLFNEQFF
TRBJ2-1,TRBD2,TRBV5-1,NA,TGCGCCAGCAGCTTGGTAGCGGGAGTCTACAATGAGCAGTTCTTC,CASSLVAGVYNEQFF
TRBJ2-7,NA,TRBV7-8,few,TGTGCCAGCAGCTCCCGAGGCAGGGACTCCTACGAGCAGTACTTC,CASSSRGRDSYEQYF
TRBJ2-5,TRBD2,TRBV6-6,NA,TGTGCCAGCAGTTACTACCTAGCGGCGGAGACCCAGTACTTC,CASSYYLAAETQYF
TRBJ1-4,TRBD1,TRBV28,NA,TGTGCCAGCGGGTCTGGACAGGGGCTAGTAAAACTGTTTTTT,CASGSGQGLVKLFF
TRBJ2-3,NA,TRBV24-1,NA,TGTGCCACCAGTGATTTGGGGGCAGGGTCCACAGATACGCAGTATTTT,CATSDLGAGSTDTQYF
TRBJ2-3,NA,TRBV29-1,NA,TGCAGCGTTCCCAGCGGATACACAGATACGCAGTATTTT,CSVPSGYTDTQYF
TRBJ1-1,NA,TRBV19,few,TGTGCCAGTAGTATACAGGGGAAGGGCACTGAAGCTTTCTTT,CASSIQGKGTEAFF
TRBJ2-7,NA,TRBV7-9,NA,TGTGCCAGCAGCCCCCGCGGGACTTTATCCTACGAGCAGTACTTC,CASSPRGTLSYEQYF
TRBJ1-4,NA,TRBV27,NA,TGTGCCAGCGGGGGGGGTACTAATGAAAAACTGTTTTTT,CASGGGTNEKLFF
TRBJ1-3,NA,TRBV7-9,NA,TGTGCCAGCAGCTTAGCATTGCCAGGGCCTGGAAACACCATATATTTT,CASSLALPGPGNTIYF
TRBJ2-1,NA,TRBV29-1,NA,TGCAGCGTTGACGAGGGGTGGGGGGAGATCGATGAGCAGTTCTTC,CSVDEGWGEIDEQFF
TRBJ2-5,NA,TRBV28,NA,TGTGCCAGCAGGATATACCGGGAGAAAGAGACCCAGTACTTC,CASRIYREKETQYF
TRBJ2-7,NA,TRBV24-1,few,TGTGCCACCAGTGAGCTACAGATTGTGACCTACGAGCAGTACTTC,CATSELQIVTYEQYF
TRBJ2-3,TRBD2,TRBV13,NA,TGTGCCAGCAGCGGGGGACTAGCGGGAGGGCCAGTGTCGGGCACAGATACGCAGTATTTT,CASSGGLAGGPVSGTDTQYF
TRBJ2-3,NA,TRBV9,NA,TGTGCCAGCAGCTATTACACAGGGTGGGGCACAGATACGCAGTATTTT,CASSYYTGWGTDTQYF